The next 19 T cell receptor beta chains were all read from a single sample in a study of shared clonotypes between healthy human individuals. Data came from immunoSEQ multiplex PCR; TCRdb stores just in-frame clones and leaves some out. The sample shows about 1.5 million clones, more than 95% of them seen only once. Material for sequencing was naive CD4+ T cells sorted from blood. Subset: CD45RA+ positively selected. The origin of the receptors is a man between 25 and 39 years old in good health.

A few counts support this clone. The rearrangement links TRBV10-1 to TRBJ2-3; D might be TRBD1 or TRBD2, each matching 5 bases. The CDR3 sequence is 11 residues long. The germline V gene has CDR1 WNHNN and CDR2 SYGVQD (reference sequence). Trimming removed 4 bases from V and 11 bases from J, with 10 bases in between. CDR3 sequence: CASSGDGEQYF. CDR3 nucleotide sequence: TGCGCCAGCAGTGGGGACGGAGAGCAGTATTTT.

The rearrangement links TRBV4-1 to TRBJ2-5; TRBD2 matches 14 bases. Losses at the gene ends were 0 bases for V and 4 bases for J; bases not matched to a gene: 10. Germline-derived CDR1 and CDR2 are MGHRA and YSYEKL. The CDR3 has 19 residues. The CDR3 DNA reads as TGCGCCAGCAGCCAAGATCGACTAGCGGGAGGGGATTGGGGAGAGACCCAGTACTTC. This encodes CASSQDRLAGGDWGETQYF.

The V call is TRBV28, the J call TRBJ2-7, with TRBD1 matching 7 bases. Germline-derived CDR1 and CDR2 are MDHEN and SYDVKM. CDR3 size: 13 residues. Trimming at V came to 8 bases and at J to 2 bases, leaving 6 bases not matched to a gene. The CDR3 region is CASRTGRTYEQYF. In DNA, the CDR3 is TGTGCCAGCCGGACAGGCCGAACCTACGAGCAGTACTTC.

This clone was recorded a few times. The chain carries TRBV5-1 and TRBJ1-1, with D possibly matching TRBD1 (5 bases). CDR3 length equals 13 residues. Looked up from germline, CDR1 is SGHRS and CDR2 is YFSETQ. The germline V and J ends were trimmed by 4 bases and 10 bases, with 17 bases remaining between them. Here the CDR3 DNA reads TGCGCCAGCAGCCGGCACGGGGGAACAAGAGCTTTCTTT. Amino acids: CASSRHGGTRAFF.

About this clone itself: Other DNA variants within this sample encode the same CDR3. The chain has TRBV5-4 and TRBJ1-5; maybe TRBD1 (6 bases). Trimming pared 3 bases from V and 1 base from J, leaving 8 bases between. CDR1 is SGHNT and CDR2 is YYREEE in the germline V gene (reference sequence). This CDR3 has 14 amino acids. CDR3 DNA: TGTGCCAGCAGCTCGCAGGGGAGCAATCAGCCCCAGCATTTT. Translation gives CASSSQGSNQPQHF.

In this sample, this clone turned up once. Other DNA sequences in the same sample also yield this CDR3. The rearrangement joins TRBV10-3 to TRBJ2-5, with 9 bases identical to TRBD1. The CDR3 is 14 residues long. Germline V gene sequence: CDR1 ENHRY, CDR2 SYGVKD. The junction had 1 base not matched to a gene; V was cut back by 4 bases and J by 1 base. The DNA of the CDR3 is TGTGCCATCAGTGGGACAGGGGCCCAAGAGACCCAGTACTTC. This sequence encodes CAISGTGAQETQYF.

This chain uses TRBV5-1 with TRBJ1-2, with D unresolved. The V and J ends lost 0 bases and 0 bases respectively, with 12 bases between them. Germline V lookup: CDR1 SGHRS, CDR2 YFSETQ. CDR3 size: 16 residues. The CDR3 is CASSLGPGLANYGYTF. As DNA, the CDR3 is TGCGCCAGCAGCTTGGGGCCGGGTCTGGCTAACTATGGCTACACCTTC.

The chain combines TRBV30 with TRBJ2-5; D gene unclear. The CDR3 totals 13 residues. Trimming took 2 bases from V and 5 from J, leaving 12 bases between them. Per the germline V gene, CDR1 is GTSNPN and CDR2 is SVGIG (reference sequence). The CDR3 DNA follows: TGTGCCTGGAGTCAGCAAGGCAGGGAGACCCAGTACTTC. Protein product: CAWSQQGRETQYF.

This clone has just one count. This chain connects TRBV19 to TRBJ2-3; no definite D call. The germline V gene encodes CDR1 LNHDA and CDR2 SQIVND (reference sequence). This CDR3 spans 15 amino acids. Trimming took 0 bases from V and 0 from J, leaving 7 bases between them. CDR3 nucleotide sequence: TGTGCCAGTAGTATAGATGGGGTTAGCACAGATACGCAGTATTTT. It encodes CASSIDGVSTDTQYF.

This chain joins TRBV18 and TRBJ1-4, with TRBD1 matching 9 bases. The CDR3 runs 15 residues. The trim removed 2 bases at V and 5 bases at J, leaving 3 bases unmatched. Germline CDR1 KGHSH, CDR2 LQKENI. This CDR3 reads CASSPRDRANEKLFF. The CDR3 DNA follows: TGTGCCAGCTCACCAAGGGACAGGGCCAATGAAAAACTGTTTTTT.

The chain has TRBV6-1 and TRBJ2-7; no firm D call. V was cut by 5 bases and J by 2 bases, with 10 bases left in between. The CDR3 runs 13 residues. Germline-derived CDR1 and CDR2 are MNHNS and SASEGT. The CDR3 sequence: CASSSSVAYEQYF. The CDR3 DNA reads as TGTGCCAGCAGTTCCAGCGTCGCCTACGAGCAGTACTTC.

As concerns this clone: The same CDR3 can be traced to other DNA sequences in this sample. This rearrangement joins TRBV11-2 to TRBJ1-3, with D unclear. The V and J ends lost 1 base and 3 bases respectively, with 4 bases between them. The CDR3 length is 13 residues. Per the germline V gene, CDR1 is SGHAT and CDR2 is FQNNGV. The CDR3 sequence: CASSLGSGNTIYF. CDR3 in DNA: TGTGCCAGCAGCTTAGGCAGTGGAAACACCATATATTTT.

This chain joins TRBV7-6 and TRBJ2-3, with TRBD2 matching 12 bases. The CDR3 has 18 amino acids. Trimming took 2 bases from V and 2 from J; bases not matched to a gene: 8. Germline V lookup: CDR1 SGHVS, CDR2 FNYEAQ. CDR3 nucleotide sequence: TGTGCCAGCAGCTTACTAGCGGGAGGGTCTAAAACCACAGATACGCAGTATTTT. Amino acid sequence: CASSLLAGGSKTTDTQYF.

V gene TRBV11-2 combines with J gene TRBJ1-1; 9 nucleotides align to TRBD1. With 5 bases clipped from V and 2 bases from J, the junction kept 9 bases outside the gene matches. Germline V gene lookup returns CDR1 SGHAT and CDR2 FQNNGV. The CDR3 has 16 residues. CDR3 sequence reads: CASSMDRGPFNTEAFF. The CDR3 nucleotides read TGTGCCAGCAGCATGGACAGGGGACCTTTTAACACTGAAGCTTTCTTT.

A single count supports this clone. Other DNA sequences in the same sample also yield this CDR3. The rearrangement links TRBV19 to TRBJ2-2; 7 bases agree with TRBD1. The CDR3 has 15 amino acids. V lost 4 bases and J lost 0; bases outside the gene matches: 2. Germline loops: CDR1 LNHDA, CDR2 SQIVND (reference sequence). CDR3 sequence reads: CASSRQGANTGELFF. The DNA for the CDR3 is TGTGCCAGTAGTAGACAGGGAGCGAACACCGGGGAGCTGTTTTTT.

This chain connects TRBV14 to TRBJ2-3; no reliable D call. Germline CDR1 reads SGHDN; CDR2 reads FVKESK. The V end was cut by 0 bases, the J end by 3 bases, with 13 bases between. The CDR3 sequence is 16 residues long. CDR3 DNA: TGTGCCAGCAGCCAAGATCGGACCCTTTGGACAGATACGCAGTATTTT. Its translation: CASSQDRTLWTDTQYF.

The chain carries TRBV18 and TRBJ1-2; maybe TRBD1 (5 bases). Germline loops: CDR1 KGHSH, CDR2 LQKENI. The CDR3 extends over 14 amino acids. V shed 2 bases and J shed 5 bases, with 12 bases lying between them. The CDR3 sequence is CASSPYSQAYGYTF. DNA of the CDR3: TGTGCCAGCTCACCATATTCACAGGCTTATGGCTACACCTTC.

A remark on this clone: Other DNA sequences in this specimen translate into the identical CDR3. The J gene is TRBJ2-3, the V gene TRBV28; maybe TRBD2 (6 bases). Germline V gives CDR1 MDHEN, CDR2 SYDVKM. Trimming stripped 4 bases from V and 1 base from J, with 12 bases between. The CDR3 runs to 15 residues. The CDR3 loop reads CASSSGGEGTDTQYF. CDR3 DNA: TGTGCCAGCAGTTCAGGCGGGGAGGGCACAGATACGCAGTATTTT. Combining the CDR3 with reference TRBV28 and TRBJ2-3 gives the whole variable domain DVKVTQSSRYLVKRTGEKVFLECVQDMDHENMFWYRQDPGLGLRLIYFSYDVKMKEKGDIPEGYSVSREKKERFSLILESASTNQTSMYLCASSSGGEGTDTQYFGPGTRLTVL.

The rearrangement links TRBV5-1 to TRBJ1-4; 7 nucleotides align to TRBD1. The CDR3 covers 15 residues. CDR1 is SGHRS and CDR2 is YFSETQ in the germline V gene. V lost 4 bases and J lost 14; bases outside the gene matches: 17. In nucleotides, the CDR3 is TGCGCCAGCAGCACCCGGACAGGTGAGGGAAATCGGCTGTTTTTT. Translated, it gives CASSTRTGEGNRLFF.